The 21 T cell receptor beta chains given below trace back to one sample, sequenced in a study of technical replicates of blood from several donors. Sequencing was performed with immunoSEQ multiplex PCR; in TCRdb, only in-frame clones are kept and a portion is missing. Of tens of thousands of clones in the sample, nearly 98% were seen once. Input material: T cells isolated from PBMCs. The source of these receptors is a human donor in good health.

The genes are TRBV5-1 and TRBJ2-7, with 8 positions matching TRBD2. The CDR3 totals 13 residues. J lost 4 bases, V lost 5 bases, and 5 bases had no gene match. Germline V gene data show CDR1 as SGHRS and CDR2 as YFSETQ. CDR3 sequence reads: CASSESGSYEQYF. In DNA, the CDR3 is TGCGCCAGCAGTGAAAGCGGGAGTTACGAGCAGTACTTC.

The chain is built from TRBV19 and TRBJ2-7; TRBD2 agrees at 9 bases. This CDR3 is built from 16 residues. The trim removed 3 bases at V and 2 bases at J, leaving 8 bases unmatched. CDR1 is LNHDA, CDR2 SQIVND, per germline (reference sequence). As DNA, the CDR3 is TGTGCCAGTAGTATCGGGGTAGCGGGAGAACCCTACGAGCAGTACTTC. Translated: CASSIGVAGEPYEQYF.

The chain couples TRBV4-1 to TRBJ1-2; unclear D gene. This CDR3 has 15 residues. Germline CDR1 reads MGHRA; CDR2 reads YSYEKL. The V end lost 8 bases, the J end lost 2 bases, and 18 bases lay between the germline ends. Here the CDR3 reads CASAAQTNINYGYTF. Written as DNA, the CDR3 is TGCGCCAGCGCCGCACAGACGAATATAAACTATGGCTACACCTTC.

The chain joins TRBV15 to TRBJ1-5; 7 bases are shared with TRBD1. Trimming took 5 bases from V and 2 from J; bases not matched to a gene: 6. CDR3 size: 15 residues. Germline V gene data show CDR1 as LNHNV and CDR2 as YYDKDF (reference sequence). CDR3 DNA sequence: TGTGCCACCAGCCCCTTTGACAGGGGCAATCAGCCCCAGCATTTT. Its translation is CATSPFDRGNQPQHF.

The chain's CDR3 is CASSLSPRDRDYNEQFF. In DNA, the CDR3 is TGCGCCAGCAGCCTCTCCCCCCGGGACAGGGACTACAATGAGCAGTTCTTC. This sequence joins TRBV4-1 and TRBJ2-1, with 9 bases lining up with TRBD1. CDR1 is MGHRA and CDR2 is YSYEKL in the germline V gene. This CDR3 contains 17 residues. J lost 3 bases, V lost 4 bases, and 10 bases had no gene match.

The CDR3 DNA reads TGTGCCAGCAGGAAGACAGGTTGGTACTATGGCTACACCTTC. Translation gives CASRKTGWYYGYTF. The rearrangement joins TRBV27 to TRBJ1-2; a weak D match, TRBD1 (6 bases). CDR3 length: 14 residues. Germline CDR1 is MNHEY and CDR2 is SMNVEV (reference sequence). V lost 6 bases and J lost 3, with 14 bases in between.

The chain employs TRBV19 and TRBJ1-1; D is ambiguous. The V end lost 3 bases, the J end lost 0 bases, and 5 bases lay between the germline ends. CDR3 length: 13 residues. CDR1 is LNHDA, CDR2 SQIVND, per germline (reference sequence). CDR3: CASSIGMNTEAFF. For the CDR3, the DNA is TGTGCCAGTAGTATCGGGATGAACACTGAAGCTTTCTTT. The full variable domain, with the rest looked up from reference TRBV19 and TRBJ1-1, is DGGITQSPKYLFRKEGQNVTLSCEQNLNHDAMYWYRQDPGQGLRLIYYSQIVNDFQKGDIAEGYSVSREKKESFPLTVTSAQKNPTAFYLCASSIGMNTEAFFGQGTRLTVV.

The CDR3 coding sequence is TGCGCCAGCAGCTTGGTTTTCAGCGGGAGTGACAATGAGCAGTTCTTC. This gives the protein CASSLVFSGSDNEQFF. J is TRBJ2-1 and V is TRBV5-1, with 8 positions matching TRBD2. Looked up from germline, CDR1 is SGHRS and CDR2 is YFSETQ. V trimming: 0 bases; J trimming: 5 bases; junction bases outside the gene matches: 7. The length of the CDR3 is 16 residues.

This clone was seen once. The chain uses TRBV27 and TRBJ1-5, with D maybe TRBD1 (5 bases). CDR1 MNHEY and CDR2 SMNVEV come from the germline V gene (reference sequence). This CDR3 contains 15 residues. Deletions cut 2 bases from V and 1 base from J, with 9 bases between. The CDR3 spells CASSLTGYSNQPQHF. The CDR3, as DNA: TGTGCCAGCAGTTTAACAGGTTACAGCAATCAGCCCCAGCATTTT.

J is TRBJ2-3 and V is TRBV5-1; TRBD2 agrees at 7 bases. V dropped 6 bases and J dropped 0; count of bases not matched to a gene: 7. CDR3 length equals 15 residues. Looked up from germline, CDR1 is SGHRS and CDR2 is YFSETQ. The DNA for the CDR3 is TGCGCCAGCACCCCCGGGGGGACTAGCACAGATACGCAGTATTTT. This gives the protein CASTPGGTSTDTQYF.

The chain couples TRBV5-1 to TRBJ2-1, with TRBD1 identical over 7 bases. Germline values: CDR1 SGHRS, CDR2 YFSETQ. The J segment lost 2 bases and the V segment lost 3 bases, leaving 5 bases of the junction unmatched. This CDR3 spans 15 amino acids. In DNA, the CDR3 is TGCGCCAGCAGCTCCGGACAGGCGCCCTACAATGAGCAGTTCTTC. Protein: CASSSGQAPYNEQFF.

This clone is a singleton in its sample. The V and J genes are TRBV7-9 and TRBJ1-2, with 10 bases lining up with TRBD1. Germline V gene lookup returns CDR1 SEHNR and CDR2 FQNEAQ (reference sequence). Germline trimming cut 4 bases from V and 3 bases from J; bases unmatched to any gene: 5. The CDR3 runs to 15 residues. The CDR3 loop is CASSYETGGHYGYTF. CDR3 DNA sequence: TGTGCCAGCAGCTACGAGACAGGGGGCCACTATGGCTACACCTTC.

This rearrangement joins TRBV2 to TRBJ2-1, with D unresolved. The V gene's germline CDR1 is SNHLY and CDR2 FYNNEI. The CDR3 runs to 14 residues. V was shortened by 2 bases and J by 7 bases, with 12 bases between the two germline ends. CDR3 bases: TGTGCCAGCAGTGAATCTGCCGAGGTAAATGAGCAGTTCTTC. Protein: CASSESAEVNEQFF.

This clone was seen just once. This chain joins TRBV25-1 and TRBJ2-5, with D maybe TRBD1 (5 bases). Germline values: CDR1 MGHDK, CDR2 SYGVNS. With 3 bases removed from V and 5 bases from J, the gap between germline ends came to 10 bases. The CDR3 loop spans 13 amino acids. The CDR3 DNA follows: TGTGCCAGCAGTGATTTTGGGGCTGAGACCCAGTACTTC. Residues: CASSDFGAETQYF.

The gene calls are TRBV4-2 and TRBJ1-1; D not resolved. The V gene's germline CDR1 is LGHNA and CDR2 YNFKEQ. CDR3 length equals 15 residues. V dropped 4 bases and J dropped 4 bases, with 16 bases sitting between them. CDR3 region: CASSPGGMGGTEAFF. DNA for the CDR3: TGTGCCAGCAGCCCGGGCGGGATGGGAGGCACTGAAGCTTTCTTT.

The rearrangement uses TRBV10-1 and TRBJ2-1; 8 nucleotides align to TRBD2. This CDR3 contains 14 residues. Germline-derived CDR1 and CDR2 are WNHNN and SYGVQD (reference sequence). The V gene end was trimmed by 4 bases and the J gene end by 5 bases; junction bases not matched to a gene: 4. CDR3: CASSVSGSDNEQFF. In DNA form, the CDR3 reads TGCGCCAGCAGTGTAAGCGGGAGTGACAATGAGCAGTTCTTC.

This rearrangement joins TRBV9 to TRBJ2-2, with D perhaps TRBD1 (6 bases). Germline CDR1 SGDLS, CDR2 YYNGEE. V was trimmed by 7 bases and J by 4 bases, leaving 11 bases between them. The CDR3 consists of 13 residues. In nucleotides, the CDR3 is TGTGCCAGCCACAGGGATAGCACCGGGGAGCTGTTTTTT. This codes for CASHRDSTGELFF.

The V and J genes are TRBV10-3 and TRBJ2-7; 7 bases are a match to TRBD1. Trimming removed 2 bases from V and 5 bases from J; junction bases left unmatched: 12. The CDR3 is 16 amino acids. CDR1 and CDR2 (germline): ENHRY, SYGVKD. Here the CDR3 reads CAISEGRGQGMDEQYF. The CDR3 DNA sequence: TGTGCCATCAGTGAGGGTAGGGGGCAGGGTATGGACGAGCAGTACTTC.

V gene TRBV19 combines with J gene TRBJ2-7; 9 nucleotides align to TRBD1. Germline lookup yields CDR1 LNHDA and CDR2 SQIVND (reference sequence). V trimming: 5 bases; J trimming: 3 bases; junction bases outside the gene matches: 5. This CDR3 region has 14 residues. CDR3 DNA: TGTGCCAGTAGTGGGACAGGGAGAGTCTACGAGCAGTACTTC. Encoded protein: CASSGTGRVYEQYF. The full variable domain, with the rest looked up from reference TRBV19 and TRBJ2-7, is DGGITQSPKYLFRKEGQNVTLSCEQNLNHDAMYWYRQDPGQGLRLIYYSQIVNDFQKGDIAEGYSVSREKKESFPLTVTSAQKNPTAFYLCASSGTGRVYEQYFGPGTRLTVT.

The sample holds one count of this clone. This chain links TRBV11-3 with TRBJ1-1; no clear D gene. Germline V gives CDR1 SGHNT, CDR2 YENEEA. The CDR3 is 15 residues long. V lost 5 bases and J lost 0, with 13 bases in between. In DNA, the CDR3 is TGTGCCAGCAGCCCAACTTTCATACTGAACACTGAAGCTTTCTTT. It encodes CASSPTFILNTEAFF.

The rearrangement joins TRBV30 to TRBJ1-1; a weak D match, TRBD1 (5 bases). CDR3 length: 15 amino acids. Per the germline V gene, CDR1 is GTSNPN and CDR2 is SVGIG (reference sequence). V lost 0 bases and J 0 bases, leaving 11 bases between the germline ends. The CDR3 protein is CAWSVTMTVNTEAFF. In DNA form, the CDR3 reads TGTGCCTGGAGTGTTACAATGACAGTGAACACTGAAGCTTTCTTT.